What follows are 30 T cell receptor beta chains derived from one specimen sequenced in a study of blood T cells in healthy people across ages. For the second PCR, which ran for roughly 6 to 12 cycles, a sample-barcoded 5' primer and a J-beta primer mix were used. MiXCR was run by TCRdb on the 5' RACE reads, yielding one entry per CDR3 protein. Among approximately 1.5 million distinct CDR3 sequences, 34% were seen once, and the ten largest hold 11%. Sequenced material: blood. The receptors stem from a woman in her 30s in good health.

This chain connects TRBV10-2 to TRBJ2-3; tentatively, D is TRBD1 (6 bases). CDR3 size: 15 residues. V was cut by 0 bases and J by 4 bases, with 11 bases left in between. Germline CDR1 WSHSY, CDR2 SAAADI. CDR3 sequence (DNA): TGCGCCAGCAGTGAGTCAGGACAGAGATCAGATACGCAGTATTTT. The encoded protein is CASSESGQRSDTQYF.

This clonotype has more than one count but fewer than ten. The chain combines TRBV14 with TRBJ2-5; D not certain. Trimming left V 0 bases short and J 5 bases short, with 13 bases between. Germline loops: CDR1 SGHDN, CDR2 FVKESK. The CDR3 is made up of 15 amino acids. CDR3 amino acids: CASSQEGLVGETQYF. The DNA of the CDR3 is TGTGCCAGCAGCCAAGAAGGCCTAGTCGGGGAGACCCAGTACTTC. The whole variable domain, filled in from reference TRBV14 and TRBJ2-5, reads EAGVTQFPSHSVIEKGQTVTLRCDPISGHDNLYWYRRVMGKEIKFLLHFVKESKQDESGMPNNRFLAERTGGTYSTLKVQPAELEDSGVYFCASSQEGLVGETQYFGPGTRLLVL.

About this clonotype itself: It may be a read error: a sequence one base away is much more abundant. The J gene is TRBJ2-1, the V gene TRBV12-3 or TRBV12-4; no firm D call. This CDR3 contains 15 residues. CDR3 in amino acids: CASRTPRQDGTERFF. The CDR3 nucleotides are TGTGCCAGCAGGACCCCCAGGCAGGATGGCACTGAGCGGTTCTTC.

The table lists this clonotype with a few counts. The V call is TRBV27, the J call TRBJ2-5; D unresolved. The V end was cut by 10 bases, the J end by 5 bases, with 11 bases between. CDR1 is MNHEY, CDR2 SMNVEV, per germline (reference sequence). This CDR3 has 11 residues. CDR3 protein: CATQLGETQYF. The CDR3 DNA is TGTGCCACCCAGCTAGGGGAGACCCAGTACTTC.

CDR3 DNA sequence: TGTGCCAGCGCGCCCGGGACAGGGCTATACGAGCAGTACTTC. This encodes CASAPGTGLYEQYF. The J gene is TRBJ2-7, the V gene TRBV11-2, with TRBD1 matching over 9 bases. This CDR3 is 14 amino acids long. CDR1 and CDR2 from the germline V gene are SGHAT and FQNNGV. With V trimmed by 8 bases and J by 4 bases, 9 bases remained unmatched.

This clonotype was detected a few times. Its ends do not fully match the called genes, so a read error is possible. The chain has TRBV2 and TRBJ2-7, with TRBD1 matching 9 bases. The CDR3 is 14 amino acids. CDR1 is SNHLY and CDR2 is FYNNEI in the germline V gene. The CDR3: CASSLQGAAYERYF. CDR3 in DNA: TGTGCCAGCAGTCTACAGGGGGCGGCCTACGAGCGGTACTTC. The variable domain in full, with the rest retrieved from reference TRBV2 and TRBJ2-7, is EPEVTQTPSHQVTQMGQEVILRCVPISNHLYFYWYRQILGQKVEFLVSFYNNEISEKSEIFDDQFSVERPDGSNFTLKIRSTKLEDSAMYFCASSLQGAAYERYFGPGTRLTVT.

V usage is TRBV6-6 and J usage is TRBJ2-7, with no clear D. From germline, CDR1 is MNHNY and CDR2 SVGAGI (reference sequence). The CDR3 consists of 16 residues. V was pared by 5 bases and J by 0 bases, with 17 bases between. The CDR3 here is CASSATGLSSSYEQYF. The CDR3 DNA is TGTGCCAGCAGTGCTACCGGGCTATCCTCCTCCTACGAGCAGTACTTC.

This clonotype showed up just a few times. V gene TRBV10-1 combines with J gene TRBJ2-3; D unresolved. V lost 4 bases, J lost 5 bases, and 10 bases lay in between. This CDR3 has 13 amino acids. Germline V gene data show CDR1 as WNHNN and CDR2 as SYGVQD (reference sequence). The CDR3 region has the DNA TGCGCCAGCAGTGCCGTGGTAGAAGATACGCAGTATTTT. Its translation: CASSAVVEDTQYF.

A few counts support this clonotype. The chain couples TRBV6-1 to TRBJ2-7; D possibly matches TRBD1 or TRBD2 (5 bases each). V gave up 3 bases and J gave up 5 bases, with 8 bases separating them. The CDR3 runs 12 residues. Germline values: CDR1 MNHNS, CDR2 SASEGT. The CDR3 nucleotides are TGTGCCAGCAGTGAGGGGGACGACGAGCAGTACTTC. Its protein is CASSEGDDEQYF.

The chain joins TRBV6-5 to TRBJ1-1; maybe TRBD1 (5 bases). The CDR3 loop spans 13 amino acids. Germline V CDR1 and CDR2: MNHEY, SVGAGI. V was clipped by 2 bases and J by 5 bases, with 9 bases between them. CDR3 nucleotide sequence: TGTGCCAGCAGTTACACCAGGGTGACTGAAGCTTTCTTT. This gives the protein CASSYTRVTEAFF.

The chain combines TRBV12-3 or TRBV12-4 with TRBJ2-7, with D tentatively TRBD2 (5 bases). V was cut by 10 bases and J by 0 bases, with 10 bases left in between. This CDR3 spans 12 amino acids. Here the CDR3 DNA reads TGTGCCACCGGACTGAGCTCCTACGAGCAGTACTTC. It specifies CATGLSSYEQYF.

The chain carries TRBV9 and TRBJ2-1; D remains ambiguous. In germline, CDR1 is SGDLS, CDR2 YYNGEE. V shed 0 bases and J shed 3 bases, with 13 bases lying between them. CDR3 length: 16 amino acids. As DNA, the CDR3 is TGTGCCAGCAGCGTAGCTAACCTAGGCCGCTACAATGAGCAGTTCTTC. Protein product: CASSVANLGRYNEQFF.

The chain employs TRBV7-9 and TRBJ2-3; 14 bases align to TRBD2. Germline trimming cut 4 bases from V and 2 bases from J; bases unmatched to any gene: 11. The CDR3 is made up of 19 amino acids. CDR1 is SEHNR and CDR2 is FQNEAQ in the germline V gene (reference sequence). This chain's CDR3 is CASSSPGLAGVWATDTQYF. For the CDR3, the DNA is TGTGCCAGCAGCTCTCCGGGACTAGCGGGAGTGTGGGCCACAGATACGCAGTATTTT. The full variable domain, in which reference TRBV7-9 and TRBJ2-3 provide the parts outside the CDR3, is DTGVSQNPRHKITKRGQNVTFRCDPISEHNRLYWYRQTLGQGPEFLTYFQNEAQLEKSRLLSDRFSAERPKGSFSTLEIQRTEQGDSAMYLCASSSPGLAGVWATDTQYFGPGTRLTVL.

This clonotype was recorded a few times. V and J are TRBV6-1 and TRBJ2-7; D might be TRBD2 (5 bases). Germline V lookup: CDR1 MNHNS, CDR2 SASEGT. Trimming took off 6 bases at V and 0 bases at J, with 15 bases between the two ends. This CDR3 has 15 residues. The CDR3 sequence: CASRTDFTSSYEQYF. CDR3 DNA: TGTGCCAGCAGGACGGACTTCACAAGCTCCTACGAGCAGTACTTC.

This clonotype has just a few counts. The rearrangement uses TRBV5-6 and TRBJ2-1, with TRBD2 identical over 11 bases. CDR3 length equals 16 residues. The germline V gene encodes CDR1 SGHDT and CDR2 YYEEEE. V was clipped by 3 bases and J by 2 bases; unmatched bases: 4. The CDR3 is CASSWQTSGAYNEQFF. The CDR3 nucleotides read TGTGCCAGCAGCTGGCAGACTAGCGGGGCCTACAATGAGCAGTTCTTC.

The J gene is TRBJ2-3, the V gene TRBV24-1, with D unresolved. Trimming removed 5 bases from V and 4 bases from J, with 6 bases in between. There are 12 residues in the CDR3. Germline lookup yields CDR1 KGHDR and CDR2 SFDVKD. The CDR3 DNA is TGTGCCACCAGTGGGTATTCAGATACGCAGTATTTT. Translated: CATSGYSDTQYF.

The gene calls are TRBV20-1 and TRBJ2-3; 13 nucleotides match TRBD2. From germline, CDR1 is DFQATT and CDR2 SNEGSKA (reference sequence). The CDR3 runs to 17 residues. Trimming took 2 bases from V and 0 from J; bases not matched to a gene: 5. The CDR3 bases are TGCAGTGCTAGACATGGACTAGCGGGAGCTAGCACAGATACGCAGTATTTT. The encoded protein is CSARHGLAGASTDTQYF.

V and J are TRBV27 and TRBJ1-2, with TRBD1 identical over 7 bases. The J segment lost 7 bases and the V segment lost 1 base, leaving 12 bases of the junction unmatched. The CDR3 spans 16 residues. Germline CDR1 reads MNHEY; CDR2 reads SMNVEV (reference sequence). The chain's CDR3 is CASSLWQGVRFGGYTF. The CDR3 region has the DNA TGTGCCAGCAGTTTATGGCAGGGGGTTCGTTTTGGTGGCTACACCTTC.

This chain joins TRBV19 and TRBJ1-2; D gene unclear. Trimming stripped 3 bases from V and 8 bases from J, with 13 bases between. The CDR3 length is 13 residues. Germline V gene data show CDR1 as LNHDA and CDR2 as SQIVND (reference sequence). The CDR3 reads CASSIEGEKGYTF. The CDR3 DNA follows: TGTGCCAGTAGTATTGAGGGCGAGAAGGGCTACACCTTC.

This clonotype was counted many times. The genes are TRBV5-1 and TRBJ2-1, with D uncertain. Germline CDR1 reads SGHRS; CDR2 reads YFSETQ. Trimming shortened V by 0 bases and J by 0 bases, and 7 bases separated the two germline ends. CDR3 length: 15 amino acids. The CDR3 spells CASSLEKSSYNEQFF. For the CDR3, the DNA is TGCGCCAGCAGCTTGGAAAAGAGCTCCTACAATGAGCAGTTCTTC.

The V gene is TRBV18, the J gene TRBJ1-5; D is unclear. CDR1 and CDR2 (germline): KGHSH, LQKENI. V lost 3 bases, J lost 7 bases, and 10 bases lay in between. This CDR3 has 13 amino acids. For the CDR3, the DNA is TGTGCCAGCTCACCGTCCTCGTGGCAGCCCCAGCATTTT. Translation gives CASSPSSWQPQHF.

This clonotype was observed many times. V usage is TRBV12-3 or TRBV12-4 and J usage is TRBJ2-7; TRBD1 aligns across 7 bases. V lost 4 bases to trimming and J lost 2 bases; unmatched junction nucleotides: 8. The CDR3 sequence is 15 residues long. CDR3 coding DNA: TGTGCCAGCAGTTCGACCCGGGACAGTACCTACGAGCAGTACTTC. Its translation is CASSSTRDSTYEQYF.

The table lists this clonotype with a few counts. V and J are TRBV12-3 or TRBV12-4 and TRBJ2-1, with D unresolved. V lost 5 bases and J lost 8, with 22 bases in between. The CDR3 covers 16 residues. The CDR3 spells CASSQPYADPGYEQFF. The CDR3 region has the DNA TGTGCCAGCAGTCAACCCTACGCCGATCCCGGATATGAGCAGTTCTTC.

The rearrangement uses TRBV28 and TRBJ2-1, with TRBD2 identical over 8 bases. The germline gives CDR1 MDHEN, CDR2 SYDVKM. V was clipped by 6 bases and J by 5 bases; unmatched bases: 9. This CDR3 region has 15 residues. For the CDR3, the DNA is TGTGCCAGCAGGGTAGCGGGGTCCCTCAACAATGAGCAGTTCTTC. Protein sequence: CASRVAGSLNNEQFF.

The rearrangement uses TRBV18 and TRBJ2-7; D may be TRBD1 or TRBD2 (5 bases each). In germline, CDR1 is KGHSH, CDR2 LQKENI. The CDR3 is made up of 15 amino acids. Trimming took off 0 bases at V and 2 bases at J, with 11 bases between the two ends. In DNA form, the CDR3 reads TGTGCCAGCTCACCACCGCCCCGGGGCACCTACGAGCAGTACTTC. Amino acid sequence: CASSPPPRGTYEQYF.

This clonotype was observed a handful of times. The chain joins TRBV21-1 to TRBJ2-3; the table's D gene call, TRBD2, was not cross checked with the DNA. TRBV21-1 is deemed a pseudogene. The CDR3 length is 16 residues. CDR3 coding DNA: TGTGCCACCGACCGCAGAGCGGAGAAGGGAGCAGATACGCAGTATTTT. It yields the protein CATDRRAEKGADTQYF.

In this sample, this clonotype turned up many times. This chain joins TRBV15 and TRBJ2-5; D unresolved. Germline V gives CDR1 LNHNV, CDR2 YYDKDF (reference sequence). Trimming removed 0 bases at V and 2 bases at J, with 4 bases between. This CDR3 spans 13 amino acids. CDR3 coding DNA: TGTGCCACCAGCAGAGATGGTCAAGAGACCCAGTACTTC. This sequence encodes CATSRDGQETQYF.

There are many counts of this clonotype. This chain links TRBV10-3 with TRBJ2-3; 11 bases match TRBD2. V lost 6 bases, J lost 2 bases, and 4 bases stayed unmatched. Germline V gene data show CDR1 as ENHRY and CDR2 as SYGVKD. The CDR3 is 15 residues long. CDR3 nucleotides: TGTGCCATCAGGCCGGGACTAGCGGACACAGATACGCAGTATTTT. Translation: CAIRPGLADTDTQYF.

The V gene is TRBV6-2 or TRBV6-3, the J gene TRBJ2-3, with D unclear. Per germline, CDR1 MNHEY and CDR2 SVGEGT. The CDR3 contains 16 residues. Deletions cut 2 bases from V and 4 bases from J, with 16 bases between. CDR3 amino acids: CASSYLGRTVSDTQYF. The CDR3 bases are TGTGCCAGCAGTTACCTTGGTCGCACAGTCTCAGATACGCAGTATTTT.

The chain couples TRBV20-1 to TRBJ2-1; 7 bases map to TRBD2. After removal of 6 bases from V and 10 bases from J, the junction contained 12 bases not matched to a gene. The CDR3 covers 13 residues. From germline, CDR1 is DFQATT and CDR2 SNEGSKA (reference sequence). The DNA for the CDR3 is TGCAGTGCGGGAAGGGGCGGGAGTGAAGAGCAGTTCTTC. Amino acids: CSAGRGGSEEQFF.